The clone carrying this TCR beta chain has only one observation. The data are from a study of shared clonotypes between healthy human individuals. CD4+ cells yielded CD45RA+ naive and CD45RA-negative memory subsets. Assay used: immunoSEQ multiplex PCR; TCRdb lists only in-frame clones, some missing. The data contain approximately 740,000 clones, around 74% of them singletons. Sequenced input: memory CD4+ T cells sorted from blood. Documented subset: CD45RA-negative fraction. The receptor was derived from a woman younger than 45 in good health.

The CDR3 nucleotides are TGTGCCAGCAGCTTACACCGGACAAGCGGGAGAAACGAGCAGTACTTC. Encoded protein: CASSLHRTSGRNEQYF. The rearrangement joins TRBV7-9 to TRBJ2-7; 8 bases fit TRBD2. Trimming cost V 2 bases and J 5 bases; bases outside gene matches: 11. From germline, CDR1 is SEHNR and CDR2 FQNEAQ (reference sequence). The CDR3 runs to 16 residues.